The 10 T cell receptor beta chains below were found in one sample sequenced in a study of T cell responses to AZD1222 COVID-19 vaccine. The data were produced by immunoSEQ multiplex PCR, yet TCRdb's version contains in-frame clones alone and is incomplete. This sample carries 110,000 or so clones, approximately 90% of them seen once, and the ten largest clones take approximately 3.4%. Material: peripheral blood, obtained 28 days after the second AZD1222 dose. These receptors came from an adult who received the AZD1222 COVID-19 vaccine.

The table lists this clone with a few counts. The chain employs TRBV30 and TRBJ1-5; D is unclear. This CDR3 comprises 15 residues. Germline assignment: CDR1 GTSNPN and CDR2 SVGIG (reference sequence). Deletions cut 0 bases from V and 0 bases from J, with 9 bases between. In DNA, the CDR3 is TGTGCCTGGAGTGTCAAAAGGGTTAGCAATCAGCCCCAGCATTTT. As protein: CAWSVKRVSNQPQHF.

The chain carries TRBV7-2 and TRBJ1-1, with D possibly TRBD1 on 5 matching bases. Looked up from germline, CDR1 is SGHTA and CDR2 is FQGNSA. The CDR3 is 16 amino acids. V dropped 5 bases and J dropped 0 bases, with 16 bases sitting between them. The CDR3 is CASSRRQGLMNTEAFF. Here the CDR3 DNA reads TGTGCCAGCAGCCGCCGGCAGGGACTCATGAACACTGAAGCTTTCTTT.

A remark on this clone: The junction departs from germline at one end; a sequencing error may be responsible. The chain uses TRBV3-1 (or the pseudogene TRBV3-2) and TRBJ1-2, with D maybe TRBD1 (5 bases). This CDR3 spans 16 amino acids. CDR1 is LGHDT, CDR2 YNNKEL, per germline (reference sequence). This CDR3 reads CASSQDWGPRDYGYTF. In DNA, the CDR3 is TGTGCCAGCAGCCAAGATTGGGGCCCGAGGGACTACGGCTACACCTTC.

The chain links TRBV30 to TRBJ1-3; D is ambiguous. Trimming left V 0 bases short and J 4 bases short, with 16 bases between. Germline CDR1 and CDR2: GTSNPN and SVGIG (reference sequence). CDR3 length: 16 residues. The CDR3: CAWSVLRLHTGNTIYF. The CDR3 DNA sequence: TGTGCCTGGAGTGTACTTAGGCTTCATACCGGAAACACCATATATTTT. Looking up the rest from reference TRBV30 and TRBJ1-3 gives the full variable domain: SQTIHQWPATLVQPVGSPLSLECTVEGTSNPNLYWYRQAAGRGLQLLFYSVGIGQISSEVPQNLSASRPQDRQFILSSKKLLLSDSGFYLCAWSVLRLHTGNTIYFGEGSWLTVV.

This chain links TRBV7-2 with TRBJ1-2; D gene uncertain. The CDR3 extends over 15 amino acids. Trimming stripped 1 base from V and 2 bases from J, with 11 bases between. CDR1 SGHTA and CDR2 FQGNSA come from the germline V gene. The CDR3 coding sequence is TGTGCCAGCAGCTTAGTTAGGGCTACGAACTATGGCTACACCTTC. Residues: CASSLVRATNYGYTF.

This clone was seen just once. The rearrangement links TRBV9 to TRBJ1-1; D unclear. CDR3 size: 15 residues. Germline V gives CDR1 SGDLS, CDR2 YYNGEE. Between the trimmed V and J ends, which lost 6 bases and 6 bases, there was a span of 21 bases. CDR3 loop: CASKDGQTENAEAFF. The CDR3 nucleotides are TGTGCCAGCAAGGACGGCCAGACTGAAAACGCTGAAGCTTTCTTT.

This chain uses TRBV19 with TRBJ1-1; 9 bases match TRBD1. This CDR3 is 15 amino acids long. Trimming removed 10 bases from V and 6 bases from J; junction bases left unmatched: 15. Germline loops: CDR1 LNHDA, CDR2 SQIVND (reference sequence). Written as DNA, the CDR3 is TGTGCCACTCCCAGCCCCCGGGACAGGGTACCTGAAGCTTTCTTT. This sequence encodes CATPSPRDRVPEAFF.

This clone showed up just a few times. The chain links TRBV11-1 to TRBJ2-3; TRBD2 matches at 11 bases. The V gene end was trimmed by 6 bases and the J gene end by 6 bases; junction bases not matched to a gene: 8. Germline V gene lookup returns CDR1 SGHAT and CDR2 FQDESV (reference sequence). The CDR3 spans 15 residues. DNA of the CDR3: TGTGCCAGCAGACTAGCGGGGGTTTCTACGGATACGCAGTATTTT. Its protein is CASRLAGVSTDTQYF. The full variable domain, completed using reference TRBV11-1 and TRBJ2-3, is EAEVAQSPRYKITEKSQAVAFWCDPISGHATLYWYRQILGQGPELLVQFQDESVVDDSQLPKDRFSAERLKGVDSTLKIQPAELGDSAMYLCASRLAGVSTDTQYFGPGTRLTVL.

This chain connects TRBV10-1 to TRBJ1-5; 8 bases match TRBD1. The CDR3 runs 15 residues. In germline, CDR1 is WNHNN, CDR2 SYGVQD (reference sequence). The V segment lost 3 bases and the J segment 3 bases; nucleotides outside the gene matches: 4. CDR3 coding DNA: TGCGCCAGCAGTGAATTGGACAGGGCCAATCAGCCCCAGCATTTT. It specifies CASSELDRANQPQHF.

The chain joins TRBV30 to TRBJ1-2; no clear D. Between the trimmed V and J ends, which lost 0 bases and 0 bases, there was a span of 11 bases. This CDR3 spans 15 amino acids. CDR1 is GTSNPN, CDR2 SVGIG, per germline (reference sequence). In DNA form, the CDR3 reads TGTGCCTGGAGTGTACGAGGCAGAGCTAACTATGGCTACACCTTC. It yields the protein CAWSVRGRANYGYTF.